The rows below give T cell receptor beta chains drawn from one sample of a study of blood T cell repertoires in COVID-19. Repertoires were generated with immunoSEQ multiplex PCR, while TCRdb's copy carries only in-frame clones and drops some. The sample shows 150,000 to 200,000 clones, approximately 90% of them seen only once. The sequenced material came from peripheral blood. The receptors here all came from a man between 18 and 29 years old with COVID-19, enrolled during active disease. Each CDR3 is given with its conserved first and last residue. D genes are given only for firm matches. Some rows have no size entry. The others give once, few or many, or a class for an expanded clone.

V gene	J gene	D gene	clone size	CDR3 DNA	CDR3 protein
TRBV4-1	TRBJ2-3	NA	NA	TGCGCCAGCAGCCAAGAGCTAGTACCCAGGGGAGATACGCAGTATTTT	CASSQELVPRGDTQYF
TRBV9	TRBJ2-2	NA	NA	TGTGCCAGCAGCCTGACAGTGAACACCGGGGAGCTGTTTTTT	CASSLTVNTGELFF
TRBV19	TRBJ2-2	NA	NA	TGTGCCCGGGCACGGGAGTTGGGCACGGGAAGGAGAACGACTGTGGAGTATGGGGAGCTGTTTTTT	CARARELGTGRRTTVEYGELFF
TRBV27	TRBJ2-5	TRBD2	NA	TGTGCCAGCCGGGGGGGACAAGAGACCCAGTACTTC	CASRGGQETQYF
TRBV28	TRBJ2-7	NA	NA	TGTGCCAGCACCAAGATAGGGGGACGCCTCTACGAGCAGTACTTC	CASTKIGGRLYEQYF
TRBV19	TRBJ1-1	NA	NA	TGTGCCAGTTTAGAGGGGGATTCCACTGAAGCTTTCTTT	CASLEGDSTEAFF
TRBV28	TRBJ1-1	NA	NA	TGTGCCAGCAGCTTCGGGGAGGACGCTTTCTTT	CASSFGEDAFF
TRBV9	TRBJ1-2	TRBD1	NA	TGTGCCAGCAGCGCCATGGGGGGACAGGGAAGCTATGGCTACACCTTC	CASSAMGGQGSYGYTF
TRBV28	TRBJ1-4	NA	NA	TGTGCCAGCACAACCGGGTCCTTTAATGAAAAACTGCTTTTT	CASTTGSFNEKLLF
TRBV2	TRBJ1-2	NA	NA	TGTGCCAGCAGTGAAGAGGTTTGGAGAACGTCCGGCTACACCTTC	CASSEEVWRTSGYTF
TRBV11-2	TRBJ2-7	TRBD1	NA	TGTGCCAGCAGCTCAGACAGGGCAGGGGAGCAGTACTTC	CASSSDRAGEQYF
TRBV5-6	TRBJ2-1	NA	once	TGTGCCAGCAGCTTCCTACACAATGAGCAGTTCTTC	CASSFLHNEQFF
TRBV7-9	TRBJ2-1	NA	NA	TGTGCCAGCAGGGCTAGAAGCAATGAGCAGTTCTTC	CASRARSNEQFF
TRBV10-3	TRBJ1-1	NA	NA	TGTGCCATCAGTGAGGTGGTCGGGAGGGAGACTGAAGCTTTCTTT	CAISEVVGRETEAFF
TRBV5-6	TRBJ2-7	NA	NA	TGTGCCAGCAGCTTGGTGGCGGGTGAGCAGTACTTC	CASSLVAGEQYF
TRBV19	TRBJ2-2	NA	few	TGTGCCAGTAGGACCAGGGGCACCGGGGAGCTGTTTTTT	CASRTRGTGELFF